This T cell receptor beta chain was recovered during a study of blood T cells in healthy people across ages. Study observations and caveats: Bulk PBMC profiling left naive and antigen-experienced comparisons inconclusive. The study found TCR beta diversity correlated strongly with naive T cell percentage.

Donor samples were obtained from healthy Caucasian individuals from Russia, aged about 6 to 100. About this clonotype itself: Its antigen is as yet unknown.

Next came a second PCR, run for about 7 to 12 cycles, which used a sample-barcoded 5' primer along with a J-beta primer mix. TCRdb re-called the 5' RACE reads with MiXCR, one entry per CDR3 protein. Of over 1,500,000 distinct CDR3 sequences in the sample, about 50% were seen once. Material for sequencing was blood. The sequence derives from a middle-aged woman in good health.

The CDR3 bases are TGCAGCGTTGAAGAAACAGGGAGGAAGGAGACCCAGTACTTC. It specifies CSVEETGRKETQYF. The chain carries TRBV29-1 and TRBJ2-5; possibly TRBD1 or TRBD2 for D (6 bases each). Deletions cut 0 bases from V and 5 bases from J, with 13 bases between. This CDR3 spans 14 amino acids. Germline V gene sequence: CDR1 SQVTM, CDR2 ANQGSEA. Variable domain in full (rest from reference TRBV29-1 and TRBJ2-5): SAVISQKPSRDICQRGTSLTIQCQVDSQVTMMFWYRQQPGQSLTLIATANQGSEATYESGFVIDKFPISRPNLTFSTLTVSNMSPEDSSIYLCSVEETGRKETQYFGPGTRLLVL.